This T cell receptor beta chain was observed in a study of blood T cell repertoires in COVID-19. Study information: The cDNA or gDNA used as material had been derived from T cells, B-cell-depleted T cells, or PBMCs.

Under the authors' procedure: Amplification from reference gene primers served as the basis for estimated nucleated cell counts. Measured with immunoSEQ multiplex PCR; TCRdb has only the in-frame clones, and not every one. That table is the source of V, J and clone size, and D and trimming were worked out from the DNA. The sample includes some 50,000 clones, less than 85% seen only once; the top ten take 4.4%. V gave up 1 base and J gave up 2 bases; unmatched junction bases: 9. Per the germline V gene, CDR1 is LGHNA and CDR2 is YNFKEQ. The CDR3 has 17 amino acids. The source is a man between 45 and 60 years old with active COVID-19. The sequenced material came from peripheral blood. V usage is TRBV4-2 and J usage is TRBJ2-3; the match to TRBD2 covers 7 bases. CDR3 nucleotide sequence: TGTGCCAGCAGCCAAGCGGTGCGGGACTACGCCACAGATACGCAGTATTTT. Protein sequence: CASSQAVRDYATDTQYF.